This T cell receptor beta chain was observed in a study of post-analysis software for immune sequencing data. The overall study: Courses of disease covered relapsing-remitting, secondary progressive and progressive-relapsing multiple sclerosis.

Prepared TCR beta cDNA libraries contained unique molecular identifiers. T cells numbering roughly 1 to 10 million yielded some 500,000 cDNA molecules. TCRdb redid the calling of the PCR reads with MiXCR, one entry per CDR3 protein. The table includes about 460,000 distinct CDR3 sequences, under 55% detected once. Whole-study results and caveats: Comparison of patients with controls showed five TRBV segments more frequent in patients, TRBV5-6, TRBV5-1 and TRBV20-1 among them. Same-batch samples co-clustered strongly by F measure. Compared against controls, patients with multiple sclerosis displayed significantly lower normalized Chao1 diversity.

Germline loops: CDR1 SGHDT, CDR2 YYEEEE. V trimming: 1 base; J trimming: 4 bases; junction bases outside the gene matches: 2. The CDR3 runs 13 residues. This clonotype appeared a few times. Its antigen remains unidentified. The rearrangement joins TRBV5-6 to TRBJ2-7; 7 positions match TRBD2. The clonotype comes from a girl under 18 with multiple sclerosis. Source material: blood. This CDR3 is CASSLFGGYEQYF. In nucleotides, the CDR3 is TGTGCCAGCAGCTTGTTCGGGGGGTACGAGCAGTACTTC.